This T cell receptor beta chain is from a study of post-analysis software for immune sequencing data (dated by TCRdb to about 2015). The study in broad terms: The recorded disease courses included relapsing-remitting, secondary progressive and progressive-relapsing multiple sclerosis, and some patients had no subtype annotation. A subset of samples was prepared in parallel using single-end sample barcoding, then pooled and co-amplified after Illumina adapter ligation. The patient repertoires were compared against 11 previously published healthy control repertoires obtained from donors aged roughly 6 to 26 years.

TCR beta repertoires were profiled from peripheral blood of roughly 13 young patients with multiple sclerosis to demonstrate the VDJtools post-analysis software. The multiple sclerosis patients were children and adolescents ranging in age from about 6 to 16 years. Paper-wide results and their limitations: The control group was slightly older than the multiple sclerosis patient group. Normalized Chao1 diversity was significantly lower in multiple sclerosis patients than controls, suggesting substantial peripheral T-cell clonal expansion. Patients showed significantly higher frequencies than controls for a few TRBV segments, among them TRBV5-6, TRBV5-1 and TRBV20-1. Direct clustering with F measure showed strong co-clustering of samples prepared in the same batch, prompting a batch-effect correction.

The library came from PCR. The instrument given in TCRdb is Illumina HiSeq 2500. Unique molecular identifiers were incorporated into TCR beta cDNA libraries to reduce PCR and sequencing biases. Some 500,000 cDNA molecules were obtained per 1 to 10 million input T cells, so each molecule approximated one T cell. The same protocol used for the earlier healthy control dataset was applied to prepare and sequence the patient libraries. Within a given batch, samples were prepared together, multiplexed and sequenced on the same HiSeq lane. Processing in the source paper ran as follows. Raw barcoded reads were processed with MIGEC, and single-read molecular identifier groups were discarded before consensus assembly and CDR3 extraction. VDJtools was used for post-analysis of the clonotype tables, with diversity normalized by down-sampling every dataset to the smallest sample size. Repertoire overlap clustering matched CDR3 amino acid but not nucleotide sequences to correct batch-related cross-sample contamination. Clones were called with MiXCR by TCRdb after fastp trimmed the public reads at Q25, and only in-frame beta chains were retained. Every distinct CDR3 protein forms one entry, paired with its most common genes and DNA. The V and J calls come from TCRdb's annotation, not from the publication. Within this sample are 820,000 or so distinct CDR3 sequences, with about 50% of them counted one time only. The ten largest make up under 6% of the sample.

In the germline V gene, CDR1 corresponds to ENHRY and CDR2 to SYGVKD. At the junction V is shortened by 4 bases and J by 4 bases, with 11 bases in between. Its CDR3 holds 13 amino acids, cysteine through phenylalanine. Only CDR3 DNA remains: 39 bases, in frame from the first base. Of note for this clonotype: Its antigen remains undetermined. No qualities accompany the bases; no much larger clone lies one base away.

The sequenced material came from blood. Here the chain combines TRBV10-3 and TRBJ2-7; the D gene is possibly TRBD2, with 6 bases matching. This clonotype was sampled from a girl aged 10-17 years with multiple sclerosis. The CDR3 reads CAISGGLAYEQYF. The bases read TGTGCCATCAGTGGGGGACTGGCTTACGAGCAGTACTTC.